These T cell receptor beta chains were read from a single sample in a study of T-cell reconstitution after alpha-beta-depleted transplantation in children. TCRdb reprocessed the PCR reads via MiXCR and lists one record per CDR3 protein. The sample includes about 110,000 distinct CDR3 sequences, 5% to 7% of them seen just once. This sample comprised PBMCs, mostly from graft donor cells, obtained 360 days after TCRalphabeta/CD19-depleted stem cell transplant. The receptor source for this set is a male patient between 2 and 15 years old who had a stem cell transplant for acute lymphoblastic leukemia, so the T cells may come from the graft donor. Each CDR3 is given with its conserved first and last residue. The D gene is left open where the match is weak. Some rows have no size entry. The others give once, few or many, or a class for an expanded clone.

DNA	CDR3	size	J	V	D
TGTGCCACCGCTGAACGGCTAGCTACAGATACGCAGTATTTT	CATAERLATDTQYF	many	TRBJ2-3	TRBV12-3/TRBV12-4	-
TGTGCCAGCTCGGGGACGGACGGCTACACCTTC	CASSGTDGYTF	few	TRBJ1-2	TRBV27	-
TGCGCCAGCAGCCAAGAACCCGGACTAGCGGGAGGGGAAGAGCAGTTCTTC	CASSQEPGLAGGEEQFF	many	TRBJ2-1	TRBV4-1	TRBD2
TGTGCCAGCAGCTTAGGGGACATAAACTACGAGCAGTACTTC	CASSLGDINYEQYF	many	TRBJ2-7	TRBV7-2	-
TGTGCCAGCAGCTCCAGGGGATTAAATGAAAAACTGTTTTTT	CASSSRGLNEKLFF	many	TRBJ1-4	TRBV13	-
TGTGCCAGCAGTTACCGTTCCTGGACAGGTTACACCTTC	CASSYRSWTGYTF	-	TRBJ1-2	TRBV6-5	TRBD1
TGTGCCAGCAGCCATACAGGGGGCAGGGAGACCCAGTACTTC	CASSHTGGRETQYF	many	TRBJ2-5	TRBV7-7	TRBD1
TGTGCCAGCAGCAAAAGGACCGTGAACACCGGGGAGCTGTTTTTT	CASSKRTVNTGELFF	many	TRBJ2-2	TRBV7-9	-
TGTGCCAGCAGCTTCCGACTAGCGGGAGGAGTCGATACGCAGTATTTT	CASSFRLAGGVDTQYF	many	TRBJ2-3	TRBV7-9	TRBD2
TGTGCCAGCAGCTCCCGGGATGATCTGGGGGAGCAGTACTTC	CASSSRDDLGEQYF	-	TRBJ2-7	TRBV7-9	-
TGTGCCAGCAGCCTCGAGAAGGGGAGGTATGGCTACACCTTC	CASSLEKGRYGYTF	-	TRBJ1-2	TRBV11-2	-
TGTGCCTGGAGTGTAAAACCTTCCACCGGGGAGCTGTTTTTT	CAWSVKPSTGELFF	many	TRBJ2-2	TRBV30	-